This T cell receptor beta chain derives from a study of post-analysis software for immune sequencing data. Whole-study findings and limits: The study found significantly lower normalized Chao1 diversity in multiple sclerosis patients than in controls. In patients, about 5 TRBV segments were more frequent than in controls, with TRBV5-6, TRBV5-1 and TRBV20-1 among them. The F measure placed samples prepared in the same batch into strongly shared clusters.

Built from TCR beta cDNA, the libraries had unique molecular identifiers in them. Some 500,000 cDNA molecules were obtained per 1 to 10 million input T cells. MiXCR was run by TCRdb on the PCR reads, yielding one entry per CDR3 protein. The table has 400,000 to 500,000 distinct CDR3 sequences, approximately 39% seen once; the top ten hold around 8%. With termini counted, the CDR3 has 15 amino acids. Looked up from germline, CDR1 is SGHRS and CDR2 is YFSETQ. With regard to this clonotype: What it recognizes is unknown. Because the CDR3's place on the DNA is in doubt, the DNA is left out and the CDR3 is given as listed by TCRdb.

V usage is TRBV5-1 and J usage is TRBJ2-7; the D segment call TRBD1 is taken from the table without a DNA check. Sequencing was performed on blood. This clonotype was obtained from a girl aged 2 to 10 with multiple sclerosis. The CDR3 loop reads CASSFGPGHLYEQYF.